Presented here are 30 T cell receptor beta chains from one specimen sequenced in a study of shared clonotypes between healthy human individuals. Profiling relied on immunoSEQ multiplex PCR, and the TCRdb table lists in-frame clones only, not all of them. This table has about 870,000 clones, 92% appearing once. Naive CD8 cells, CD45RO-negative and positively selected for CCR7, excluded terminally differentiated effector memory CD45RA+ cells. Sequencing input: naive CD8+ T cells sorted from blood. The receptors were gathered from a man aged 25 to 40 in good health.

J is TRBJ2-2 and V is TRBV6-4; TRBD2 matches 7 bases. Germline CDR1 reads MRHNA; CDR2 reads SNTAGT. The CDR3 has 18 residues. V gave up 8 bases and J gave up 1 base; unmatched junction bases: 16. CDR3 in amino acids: CASLVGGSGTLNTGELFF. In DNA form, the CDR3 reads TGTGCCAGCCTAGTGGGGGGGAGCGGGACTCTGAACACCGGGGAGCTGTTTTTT.

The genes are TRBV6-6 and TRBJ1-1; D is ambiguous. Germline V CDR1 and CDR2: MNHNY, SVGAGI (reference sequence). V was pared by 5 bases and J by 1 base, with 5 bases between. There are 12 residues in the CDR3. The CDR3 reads CASSPGNTEAFF. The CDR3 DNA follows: TGTGCCAGCAGTCCGGGGAACACTGAAGCTTTCTTT.

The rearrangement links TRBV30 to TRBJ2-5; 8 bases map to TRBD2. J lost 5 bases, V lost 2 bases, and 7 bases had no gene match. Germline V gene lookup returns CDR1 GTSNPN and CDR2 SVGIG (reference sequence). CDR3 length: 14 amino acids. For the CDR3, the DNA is TGTGCCTGGAGTCTGGCGGGCGGGGGGGAGACCCAGTACTTC. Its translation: CAWSLAGGGETQYF.

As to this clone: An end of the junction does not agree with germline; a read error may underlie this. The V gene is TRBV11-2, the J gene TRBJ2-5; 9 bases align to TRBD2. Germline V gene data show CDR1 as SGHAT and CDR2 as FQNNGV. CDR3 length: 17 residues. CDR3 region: CASSLGWGSSGVEAQYF. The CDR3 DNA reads TGTGCCAGCAGCTTAGGTTGGGGCTCTAGCGGGGTAGAGGCCCAGTACTTC.

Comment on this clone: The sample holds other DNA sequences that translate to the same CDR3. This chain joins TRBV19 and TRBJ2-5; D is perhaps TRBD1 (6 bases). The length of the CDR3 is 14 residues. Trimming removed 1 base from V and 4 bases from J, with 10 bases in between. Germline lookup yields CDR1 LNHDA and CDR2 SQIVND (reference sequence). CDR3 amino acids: CASSIGVGGETQYF. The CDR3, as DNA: TGTGCCAGTAGTATAGGAGTAGGGGGAGAGACCCAGTACTTC.

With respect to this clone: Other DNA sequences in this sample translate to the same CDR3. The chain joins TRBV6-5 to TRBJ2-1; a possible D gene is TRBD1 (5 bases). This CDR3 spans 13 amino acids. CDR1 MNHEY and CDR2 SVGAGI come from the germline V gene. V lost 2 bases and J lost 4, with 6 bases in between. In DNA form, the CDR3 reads TGTGCCAGCAGTTACGGGGCTTACAATGAGCAGTTCTTC. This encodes CASSYGAYNEQFF.

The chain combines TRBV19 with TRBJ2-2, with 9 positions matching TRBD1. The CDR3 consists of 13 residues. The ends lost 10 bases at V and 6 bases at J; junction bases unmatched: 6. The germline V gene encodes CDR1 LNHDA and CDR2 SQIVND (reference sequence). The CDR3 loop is CATQTGGSGELFF. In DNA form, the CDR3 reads TGTGCCACCCAGACAGGGGGATCCGGGGAGCTGTTTTTT.

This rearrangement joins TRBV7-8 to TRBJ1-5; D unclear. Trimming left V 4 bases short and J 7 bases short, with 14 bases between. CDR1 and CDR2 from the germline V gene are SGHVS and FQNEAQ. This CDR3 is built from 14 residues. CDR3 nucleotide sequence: TGTGCCAGCAGCTCCCGGCTAGGGCGGCAGCCCCAGCATTTT. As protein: CASSSRLGRQPQHF.

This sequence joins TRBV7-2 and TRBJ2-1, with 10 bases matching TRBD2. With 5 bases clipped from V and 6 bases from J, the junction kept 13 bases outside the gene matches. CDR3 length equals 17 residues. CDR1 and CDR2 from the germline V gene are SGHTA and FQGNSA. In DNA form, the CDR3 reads TGTGCCAGCAGCCCCACAGGGCTAGCGGGAGCGCGCAATGAGCAGTTCTTC. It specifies CASSPTGLAGARNEQFF.

The CDR3 DNA reads TGTGCCAGCAGTGCGGGGGAAGCTTTCTTT. Translation: CASSAGEAFF. This chain connects TRBV2 to TRBJ1-1; no clear D. Germline CDR1 is SNHLY and CDR2 is FYNNEI. Trimming removed 4 bases from V and 8 bases from J, with 5 bases in between. This CDR3 is built from 10 residues.

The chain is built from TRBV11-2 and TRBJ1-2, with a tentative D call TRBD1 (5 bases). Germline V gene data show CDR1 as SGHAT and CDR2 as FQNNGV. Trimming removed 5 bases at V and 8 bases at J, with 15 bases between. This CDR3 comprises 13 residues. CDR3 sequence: CASSLKGSDGYTF. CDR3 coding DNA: TGTGCCAGCAGCCTAAAGGGGAGCGACGGCTACACCTTC.

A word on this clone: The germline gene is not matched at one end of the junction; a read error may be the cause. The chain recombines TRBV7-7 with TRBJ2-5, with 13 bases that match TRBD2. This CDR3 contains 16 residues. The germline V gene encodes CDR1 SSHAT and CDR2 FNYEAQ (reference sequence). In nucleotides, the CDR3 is TGTGCTAGCAGCCTTCCGGGACTAGCGGGGCCAGAGACCCAGTACTTC. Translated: CASSLPGLAGPETQYF.

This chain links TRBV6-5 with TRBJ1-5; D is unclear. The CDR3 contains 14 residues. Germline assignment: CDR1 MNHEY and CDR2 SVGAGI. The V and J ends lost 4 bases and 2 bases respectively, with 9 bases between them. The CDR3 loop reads CASSSIQGNQPQHF. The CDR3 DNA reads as TGTGCCAGCAGTTCCATCCAGGGCAATCAGCCCCAGCATTTT.

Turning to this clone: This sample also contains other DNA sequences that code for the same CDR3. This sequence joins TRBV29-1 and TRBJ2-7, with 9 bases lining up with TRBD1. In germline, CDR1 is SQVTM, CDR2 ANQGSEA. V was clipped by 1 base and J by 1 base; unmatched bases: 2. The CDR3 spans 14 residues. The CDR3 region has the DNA TGCAGCGTTGAAGGGACAGGGGAGTCCTACGAGCAGTACTTC. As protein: CSVEGTGESYEQYF.

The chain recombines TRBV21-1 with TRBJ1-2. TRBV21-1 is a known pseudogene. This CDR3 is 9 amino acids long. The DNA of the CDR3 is TGTGCCAGCAGCAAAGGATACACCTTC. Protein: CASSKGYTF.

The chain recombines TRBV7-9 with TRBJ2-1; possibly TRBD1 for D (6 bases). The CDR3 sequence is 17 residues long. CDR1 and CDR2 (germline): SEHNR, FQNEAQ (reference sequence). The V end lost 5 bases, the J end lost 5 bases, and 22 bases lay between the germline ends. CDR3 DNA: TGTGCCAGCAGCCCCGTCTTTGACCGGGACAAGAACAATGAGCAGTTCTTC. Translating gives CASSPVFDRDKNNEQFF.

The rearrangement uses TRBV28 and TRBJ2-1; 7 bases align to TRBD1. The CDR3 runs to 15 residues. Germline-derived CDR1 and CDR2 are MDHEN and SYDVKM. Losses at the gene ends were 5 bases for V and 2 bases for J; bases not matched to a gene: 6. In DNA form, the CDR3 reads TGTGCCAGCAGTCCGGGACAGTATACCTACAATGAGCAGTTCTTC. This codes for CASSPGQYTYNEQFF.

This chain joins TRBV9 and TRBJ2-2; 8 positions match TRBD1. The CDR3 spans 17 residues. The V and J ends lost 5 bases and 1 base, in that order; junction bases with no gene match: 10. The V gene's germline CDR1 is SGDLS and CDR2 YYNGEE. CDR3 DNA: TGTGCCAGCAGTGGGGCAGGGGGCGGCGGGAACACCGGGGAGCTGTTTTTT. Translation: CASSGAGGGGNTGELFF.

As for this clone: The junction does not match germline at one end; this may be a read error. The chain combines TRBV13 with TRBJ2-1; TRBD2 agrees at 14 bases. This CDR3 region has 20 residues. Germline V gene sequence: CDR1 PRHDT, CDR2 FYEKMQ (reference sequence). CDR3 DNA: TGTGCCAGCAGCTTCTGGGGACTAGCGGGAGTTCTCCCCAGAGACAATGGGCAGTTCTTC. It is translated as CASSFWGLAGVLPRDNGQFF. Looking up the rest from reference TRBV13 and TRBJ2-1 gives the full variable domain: AAGVIQSPRHLIKEKRETATLKCYPIPRHDTVYWYQQGPGQDPQFLISFYEKMQSDKGSIPDRFSAQQFSDYHSELNMSSLELGDSALYFCASSFWGLAGVLPRDNGQFFGPGTRLTVL.

CDR3 nucleotides: TGTGCCAGCAGCGGACTAGCGGGAGTCGAGCAGTACTTC. It encodes CASSGLAGVEQYF. The chain couples TRBV11-2 to TRBJ2-7, with 13 bases that match TRBD2. The CDR3 loop spans 13 amino acids. The germline gives CDR1 SGHAT, CDR2 FQNNGV. V trimming: 5 bases; J trimming: 6 bases; junction bases outside the gene matches: 1.

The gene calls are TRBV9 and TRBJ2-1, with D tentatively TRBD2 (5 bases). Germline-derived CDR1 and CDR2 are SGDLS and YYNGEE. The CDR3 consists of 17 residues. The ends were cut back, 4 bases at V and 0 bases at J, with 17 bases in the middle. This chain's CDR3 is CASSHMVRGSSYNEQFF. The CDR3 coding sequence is TGTGCCAGCAGCCACATGGTAAGAGGGAGCTCCTACAATGAGCAGTTCTTC.

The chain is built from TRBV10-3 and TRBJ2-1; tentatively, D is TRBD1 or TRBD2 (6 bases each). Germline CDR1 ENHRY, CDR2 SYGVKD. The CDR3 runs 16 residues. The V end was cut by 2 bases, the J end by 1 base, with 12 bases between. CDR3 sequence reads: CAISEPGAISYNEQFF. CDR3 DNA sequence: TGTGCCATCAGTGAGCCGGGGGCTATATCCTACAATGAGCAGTTCTTC.

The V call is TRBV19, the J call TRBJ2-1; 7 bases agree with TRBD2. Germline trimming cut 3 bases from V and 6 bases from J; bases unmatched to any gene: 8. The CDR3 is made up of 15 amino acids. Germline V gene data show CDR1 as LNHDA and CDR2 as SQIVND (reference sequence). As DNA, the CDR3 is TGTGCCAGTAGTATTTGGGGGGGTGTAGGCAATGAGCAGTTCTTC. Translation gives CASSIWGGVGNEQFF. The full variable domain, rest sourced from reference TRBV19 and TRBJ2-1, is DGGITQSPKYLFRKEGQNVTLSCEQNLNHDAMYWYRQDPGQGLRLIYYSQIVNDFQKGDIAEGYSVSREKKESFPLTVTSAQKNPTAFYLCASSIWGGVGNEQFFGPGTRLTVL.

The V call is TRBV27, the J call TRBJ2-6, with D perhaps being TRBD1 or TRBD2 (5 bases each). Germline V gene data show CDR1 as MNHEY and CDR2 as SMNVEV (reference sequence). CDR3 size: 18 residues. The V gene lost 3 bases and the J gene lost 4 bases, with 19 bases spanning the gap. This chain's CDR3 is CASSFRGASYEGANVLTF. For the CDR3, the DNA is TGTGCCAGCAGTTTTCGAGGGGCTTCCTACGAGGGGGCCAACGTCCTGACTTTC.

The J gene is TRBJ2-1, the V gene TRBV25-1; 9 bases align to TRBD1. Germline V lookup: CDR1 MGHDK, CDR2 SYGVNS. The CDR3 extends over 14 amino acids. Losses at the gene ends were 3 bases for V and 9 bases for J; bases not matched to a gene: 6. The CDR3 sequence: CASSDRTGDAEQFF. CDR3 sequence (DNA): TGTGCCAGCAGTGATAGGACAGGGGATGCTGAGCAGTTCTTC.

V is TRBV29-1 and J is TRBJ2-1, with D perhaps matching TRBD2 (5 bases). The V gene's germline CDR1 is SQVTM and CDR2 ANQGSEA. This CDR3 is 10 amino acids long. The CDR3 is CNSRDNEQFF. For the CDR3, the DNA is TGCAACTCGCGGGACAATGAGCAGTTCTTC.

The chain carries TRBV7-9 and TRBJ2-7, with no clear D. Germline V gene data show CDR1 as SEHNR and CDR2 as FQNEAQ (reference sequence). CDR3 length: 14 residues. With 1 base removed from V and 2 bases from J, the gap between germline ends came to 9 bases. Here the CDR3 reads CASSLGAKPYEQYF. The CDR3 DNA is TGTGCCAGCAGCTTAGGTGCGAAGCCCTACGAGCAGTACTTC.

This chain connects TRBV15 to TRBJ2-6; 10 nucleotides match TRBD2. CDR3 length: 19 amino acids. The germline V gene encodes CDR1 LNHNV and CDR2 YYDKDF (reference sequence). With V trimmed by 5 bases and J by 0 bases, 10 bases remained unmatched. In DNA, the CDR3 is TGTGCCACCAGCTCGGACGAACTAGCGGGAACCTCTGGGGCCAACGTCCTGACTTTC. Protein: CATSSDELAGTSGANVLTF.

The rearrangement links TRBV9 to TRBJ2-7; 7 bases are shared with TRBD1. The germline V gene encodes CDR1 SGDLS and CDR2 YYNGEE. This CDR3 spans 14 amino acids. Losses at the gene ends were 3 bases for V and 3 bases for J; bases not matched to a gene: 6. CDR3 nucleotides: TGTGCCAGCAGCGGGAAAGGGGGCGTCTACGAGCAGTACTTC. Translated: CASSGKGGVYEQYF.

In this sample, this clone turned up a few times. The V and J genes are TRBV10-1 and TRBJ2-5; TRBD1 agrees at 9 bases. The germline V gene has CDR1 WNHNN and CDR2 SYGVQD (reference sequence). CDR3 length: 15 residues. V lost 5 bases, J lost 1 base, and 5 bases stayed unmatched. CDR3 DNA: TGCGCCAGCAGTCCAGGACAGGGGTTCCAAGAGACCCAGTACTTC. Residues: CASSPGQGFQETQYF.